What follows are 2 T cell receptor beta chains derived from one specimen sequenced in a study of siplizumab effects on memory and regulatory T cells. The method was immunoSEQ multiplex PCR; TCRdb's version includes in-frame clones alone and lacks a portion of them. The table has over 50,000 clones, roughly 83% seen once. The specimen sequenced was memory CD4+ T cells sorted from blood. The receptors stem from a human donor in good health.

This rearrangement joins TRBV7-9 to TRBJ1-1, with 8 bases lining up with TRBD1. CDR3 length: 14 amino acids. Per germline, CDR1 SEHNR and CDR2 FQNEAQ (reference sequence). Trimming removed 8 bases from V and 6 bases from J; junction bases left unmatched: 11. CDR3 bases: TGTGCCAGCGGGCAGGGGGCGCCAAGGGCTGAAGCTTTCTTT. Amino acid sequence: CASGQGAPRAEAFF. Filled out from reference TRBV7-9 and TRBJ1-1, the complete variable domain reads DTGVSQNPRHKITKRGQNVTFRCDPISEHNRLYWYRQTLGQGPEFLTYFQNEAQLEKSRLLSDRFSAERPKGSFSTLEIQRTEQGDSAMYLCASGQGAPRAEAFFGQGTRLTVV.

The chain links TRBV27 to TRBJ2-7, with D perhaps TRBD2 (6 bases). Germline V gene sequence: CDR1 MNHEY, CDR2 SMNVEV (reference sequence). V was pared by 5 bases and J by 3 bases, with 17 bases between. The CDR3 loop spans 15 amino acids. Written as DNA, the CDR3 is TGTGCCAGCAGTGAAGCGGGTACTACCTACTACGAGCAGTACTTC. Its translation: CASSEAGTTYYEQYF.